The clone carrying this TCR beta chain was seen repeatedly, ten times or more. Its antigen is as yet unknown. Using RNA template, CDR3s of TCR alpha and beta were amplified with iRepertoire arm-PCR. TCRdb used MiXCR to reprocess the multiplex PCR reads, holding one entry per CDR3 protein. The sample shows around 130,000 distinct CDR3 sequences, more than 20% of them seen only once. These data originate in a study of glioma-infiltrating T cells. Overall study findings and caveats: Very few CDR3 sequences were shared between tissue and blood. Gliomas, especially low-grade, showed above-expected tissue-blood divergence; non-neoplastic patients showed below.

The CDR3 totals 16 residues. Between the trimmed V and J ends, which lost 1 base and 2 bases, there was a span of 12 bases. Germline V CDR1 and CDR2: KGHDR, SFDVKD. The chain has TRBV24-1 and TRBJ2-3, with D possibly TRBD1 on 7 matching bases. The receptor's source is a human donor with low-grade glioma or glioblastoma, undergoing nonglioma brain surgery, or in good health (not recorded which). Sequencing was performed on glioma tissue, nonneoplastic brain tissue, or PBMCs (not recorded which). This CDR3 is CATSDFGRGVTDTQYF. CDR3 in DNA: TGTGCCACCAGTGATTTCGGCAGGGGGGTCACAGATACGCAGTATTTT.